This TCR beta chain was identified during a study of blood T cell repertoires in COVID-19 (TCRdb year 2020). The study in broad terms: The collaborator samples originated in the United States, Italy and Spain and spanned the acute and convalescent phases of COVID-19. The material from the prospective study consisted of cDNA or gDNA derived from T cells, B-cell-depleted T cells, or PBMCs. Deeply sampled blood TCRbeta repertoires from subjects exposed to, actively infected with, or recovered from COVID-19 were included in the dataset. The repertoires were released in a freely available public database intended as a resource for research on the immune response to SARS-CoV-2. Samples were obtained from the ongoing ImmuneRACE study (first 160 participants) and from about 1,300 subjects provided by 6 global collaborators. Sample metadata almost always included a de-identified subject ID, COVID-19 status, age in years and sex. Where HLA class I and class II types were available, the types were taken from metadata supplied by the sample provider, not from assay-based typing.

Collaborating institutions collected whole blood in K2EDTA tubes following their own protocols. For TCRbeta analysis, collaborators shipped samples as frozen whole blood, isolated PBMCs, or DNA extracted from either of those sample types. TCRbeta CDR3 regions were amplified from genomic DNA by means of the immunoSEQ Assay, a bias-controlled multiplex PCR. The study's own analysis went as follows. The number of nucleated cells in each sample was estimated by amplification of reference gene primers within the assay. To quantify the absolute abundance of each unique TCRbeta CDR3 rearrangement, sequence reads were collapsed and filtered. For each sample, productive Simpson clonality was calculated by taking the square root of Simpson's diversity index across productive rearrangements. TCRdb stores this immuneACCESS table with in-frame sequences only. Part of the clones is absent; in the studies checked, under half of the shortfall reflects unresolved V genes, and no reason is known for the rest. The V and J calls and clone size are taken from that table; D and trimming were inferred from the DNA. This sample is represented by about 120,000 clones; nearly 70% of them were singletons. Around 1.8% of the sample is taken by the ten largest.

The paper as a whole reports these results and caveats: How much clinical and demographic metadata was included differed by source and by participant, and the metadata was provided uncurated.

A remark on this clone: The clone's antigen remains unknown. No base quality values were provided; no much bigger clone lies one nucleotide off.

CDR1 and CDR2 were assigned from the germline V gene (reference sequence) as SGHNT and YYREEE. Trimmed from V: 1 base; trimmed from J: 8 bases; junction bases lacking a gene match: 3. The CDR3 runs 14 residues from the cysteine to the phenylalanine. Here the CDR3 DNA is all that survives: 42 bases in frame from base 1. Recombination connected TRBV5-4 to TRBJ2-1, with 10 bases matching TRBD2. The TCR was taken from a woman in her seventies with acute or convalescent COVID-19. Sequences were obtained from peripheral blood. The CDR3 sequence is CASSLSGRVDEQFF. DNA sequence: TGTGCCAGCAGCTTGAGCGGGAGGGTTGATGAGCAGTTCTTC.